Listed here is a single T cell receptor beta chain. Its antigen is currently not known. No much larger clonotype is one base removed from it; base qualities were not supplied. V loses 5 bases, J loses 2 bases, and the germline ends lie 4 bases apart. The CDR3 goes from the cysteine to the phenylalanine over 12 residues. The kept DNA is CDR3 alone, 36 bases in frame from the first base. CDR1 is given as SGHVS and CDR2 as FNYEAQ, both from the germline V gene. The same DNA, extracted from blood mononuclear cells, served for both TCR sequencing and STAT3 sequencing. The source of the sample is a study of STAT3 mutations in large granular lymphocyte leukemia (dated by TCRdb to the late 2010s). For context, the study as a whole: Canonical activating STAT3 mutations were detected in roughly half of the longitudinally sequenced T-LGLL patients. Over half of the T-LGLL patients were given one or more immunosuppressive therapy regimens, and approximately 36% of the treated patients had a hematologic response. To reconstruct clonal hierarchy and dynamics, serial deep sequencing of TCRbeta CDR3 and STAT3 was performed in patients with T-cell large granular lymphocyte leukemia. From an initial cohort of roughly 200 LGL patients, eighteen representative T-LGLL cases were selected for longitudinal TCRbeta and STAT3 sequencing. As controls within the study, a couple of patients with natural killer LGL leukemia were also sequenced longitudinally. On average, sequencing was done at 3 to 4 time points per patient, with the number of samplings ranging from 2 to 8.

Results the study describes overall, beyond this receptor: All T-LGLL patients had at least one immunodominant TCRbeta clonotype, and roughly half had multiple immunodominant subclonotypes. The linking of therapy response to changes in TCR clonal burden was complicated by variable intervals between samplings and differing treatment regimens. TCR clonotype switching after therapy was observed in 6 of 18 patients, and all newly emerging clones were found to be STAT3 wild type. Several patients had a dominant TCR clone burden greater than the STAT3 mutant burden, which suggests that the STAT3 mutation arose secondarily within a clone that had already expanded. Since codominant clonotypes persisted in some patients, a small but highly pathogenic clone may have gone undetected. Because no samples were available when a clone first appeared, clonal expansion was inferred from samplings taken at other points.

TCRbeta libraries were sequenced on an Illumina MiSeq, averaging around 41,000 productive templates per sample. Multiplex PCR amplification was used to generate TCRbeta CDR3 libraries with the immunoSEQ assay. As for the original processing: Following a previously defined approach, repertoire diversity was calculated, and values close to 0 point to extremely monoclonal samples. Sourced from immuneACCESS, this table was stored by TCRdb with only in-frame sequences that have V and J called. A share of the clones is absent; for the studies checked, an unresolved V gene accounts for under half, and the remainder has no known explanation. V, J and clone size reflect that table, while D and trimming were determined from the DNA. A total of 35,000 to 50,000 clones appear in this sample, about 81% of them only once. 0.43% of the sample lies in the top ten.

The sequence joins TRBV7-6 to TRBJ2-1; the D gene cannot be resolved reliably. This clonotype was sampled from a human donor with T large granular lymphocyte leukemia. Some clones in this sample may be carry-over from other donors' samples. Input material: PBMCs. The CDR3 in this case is CASSPTYNEQFF. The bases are TGTGCCAGCAGCCCTACCTACAATGAGCAGTTCTTC.